Listed below are T cell receptor beta chains from one sample, sequenced in a study of regulatory T cells in long-lasting Graves disease. MiXCR was run by TCRdb on the multiplex PCR reads, yielding one entry per CDR3 protein. Of about 540,000 distinct CDR3 sequences detected, less than 15% appear once; the ten largest clones hold over 7.5%. The same specimen was also included in a second study, on T cells in Graves' hyperthyroidism and ophthalmopathy.

The source was peripheral blood mononuclear cells (PBMCs), collected at new diagnosis, from a patient treated with antithyroid drugs. The receptors here all came from a man younger than 40 with Graves disease. Each CDR3 is given with its conserved first and last residue. Fields, in order: CDR3 DNA, CDR3 protein, CDR3 length, V gene, J gene, D gene, clone size. A D gene is named only where the DNA matches it firmly. For some rows the clone size is stated as once, few or many, or as a class when expanded; others skip it.

TGCAGCGTTGTTTTTAGAGCCCCCAGGGAGCAGTTCTTC	CSVVFRAPREQFF	13	TRBV29-1	TRBJ2-1	-	-
TGCAGCGTTGAAGACTGGGCCTCGAGCTCCTACAATGAGCAGTTCTTC	CSVEDWASSSYNEQFF	16	TRBV29-1	TRBJ2-1	-	-
TGCGCCAGCAGCCAAGGGTTACACTCTGGGGCCAACGTCCTGACTTTC	CASSQGLHSGANVLTF	16	TRBV4-1	TRBJ2-6	-	-
TGTGCCAGCAGTGAAAGTGGGGAGGGCGTGACAGATACGCAGTATTTT	CASSESGEGVTDTQYF	16	TRBV2	TRBJ2-3	TRBD2	many
TGTGCCAGCCATACGACAGTACACTATGGCTACACCTTC	CASHTTVHYGYTF	13	TRBV5-4	TRBJ1-2	-	many
TGTGCCAGCAGCCAAGCCCTTTCGGAGACGCAGTATTTT	CASSQALSETQYF	13	TRBV3-1	TRBJ2-3	-	many
TGTGCCAGCAGCTTCCACAGGGTTCGGGAAAAACTGTTTTTT	CASSFHRVREKLFF	14	TRBV7-2	TRBJ1-4	-	many
TGTGCCACCAGACAGGGGGGCTCCAATGAGCAGTTCTTC	CATRQGGSNEQFF	13	TRBV24-1	TRBJ2-1	TRBD1	many
TGTGCCAGCACTCCGCAGGGCCCGAACACTGAAGCTTTCTTT	CASTPQGPNTEAFF	14	TRBV5-6	TRBJ1-1	-	-
TGTGCCAGCAGTGGACAAGGGGCAGGCAATCAGCCCCAGCATTTT	CASSGQGAGNQPQHF	15	TRBV2	TRBJ1-5	-	many
TGTGCCAGCAGCTTTGGTTGGGGGCAAGGGTCACCCCTCCACTTT	CASSFGWGQGSPLHF	15	TRBV5-5	TRBJ1-6	-	few
TGTGCCAGCAGTTACCCCGGGGCTACGGGTGAGCAGTACTTC	CASSYPGATGEQYF	14	TRBV6-5	TRBJ2-7	-	-
TGTGCCAGCAGCTTAGGCAGCGGGAGGGCCTTCGAGCAGTACTTC	CASSLGSGRAFEQYF	15	TRBV7-9	TRBJ2-7	TRBD2	many
TGCAGTGCTAGAGAAAATTCAGCGGGAGCTCTGGAGACCCAGTACTTC	CSARENSAGALETQYF	16	TRBV20-1	TRBJ2-5	TRBD2	few
TGTGCTAGTGGTTTGTGGGGGGCCAGTGAGCAGTTCTTC	CASGLWGASEQFF	13	TRBV12-5	TRBJ2-1	-	many
TGCGCCAGCACGGTGGGAGGGAGCACAGATACGCAGTATTTT	CASTVGGSTDTQYF	14	TRBV5-1	TRBJ2-3	TRBD2	few
TGTGCCAGTAACACCCCAGGGAGGGCTGGTGAAGCTTTCTTT	CASNTPGRAGEAFF	14	TRBV19	TRBJ1-1	-	many
TGTGCCAGTAGGCTAGCGGGAAATGAGCAGTTCTTC	CASRLAGNEQFF	12	TRBV19	TRBJ2-1	TRBD2	-
TGTGCCATCAGAGACCCGGTAATGAACACTGAAGCTTTCTTT	CAIRDPVMNTEAFF	14	TRBV10-3	TRBJ1-1	-	many
TGTGCCAGCGGACTAGCGGGTGACGCCGGGGAGCTGTTTTTT	CASGLAGDAGELFF	14	TRBV10-3	TRBJ2-2	TRBD2	-
TGTGCCAGCAGCAATGAACGGGCCCCGGAAGGCAATCAGCCCCAGCATTTT	CASSNERAPEGNQPQHF	17	TRBV7-8	TRBJ1-5	-	many
TGTGCCAGCAGTGAAGGCTGGACAGGGGTAGAGACCCAGTACTTC	CASSEGWTGVETQYF	15	TRBV2	TRBJ2-5	TRBD1	many
TGTGCCAGCAGTTTACAAGGGGGGATCTACAATGAGCAGTTCTTC	CASSLQGGIYNEQFF	15	TRBV12-3/TRBV12-4	TRBJ2-1	-	-
TGCGCCAGCAGCTTGGCAGCGGGAGGCACAGATACGCAGTATTTT	CASSLAAGGTDTQYF	15	TRBV5-1	TRBJ2-3	TRBD2	many
TGTGCCAGCAGCTTTACCCAGGGGCAAACTGGGGCCAACGTCCTGACTTTC	CASSFTQGQTGANVLTF	17	TRBV11-2	TRBJ2-6	-	many
TGTGCCAGCAGCCCTGGGTTCGCGGGAACCTACGAGCAGTACTTC	CASSPGFAGTYEQYF	15	TRBV7-2	TRBJ2-7	-	-
TGTGCCAGCTCACGGACAGGGGCCCAAGCTAACTATGGCTACACCTTC	CASSRTGAQANYGYTF	16	TRBV18	TRBJ1-2	TRBD1	few
TGTGCCAGCAGCTCTTGGACAGTTACAAGATCGGGGGATACGCAGTATTTT	CASSSWTVTRSGDTQYF	17	TRBV7-9	TRBJ2-3	-	-
TGTGCCAGCAGCGGGTGGCAAGGACAGTTCTTC	CASSGWQGQFF	11	TRBV12-3/TRBV12-4	TRBJ2-1	-	many
TGTGCCAGCAGCTTAGCCGGAAACCAAGAGACCCAGTACTTC	CASSLAGNQETQYF	14	TRBV13	TRBJ2-5	-	many
TGTGCCACCAGTAAGAAAGTAGCGGGACGCTACGAGCAGTACTTC	CATSKKVAGRYEQYF	15	TRBV24-1	TRBJ2-7	TRBD2	-
TGTGCCAGCAGCGTGACAGGGGCGACAGATACGCAGTATTTT	CASSVTGATDTQYF	14	TRBV9	TRBJ2-3	TRBD1	few
TGTGCCAGCAGTTACTCCCAGGGCGGTACAGATACGCAGTATTTT	CASSYSQGGTDTQYF	15	TRBV6-2/TRBV6-3	TRBJ2-3	-	many
TGTGCCAGCAGTGTGGGACAGGTGGCCCAGCATTTT	CASSVGQVAQHF	12	TRBV12-3/TRBV12-4	TRBJ1-5	TRBD1	many
TGTGCCAGCAGTTCAGACGGATACGAGCAGTACTTC	CASSSDGYEQYF	12	TRBV5-1	TRBJ2-7	-	many